A selection of T cell receptor beta chains follows, all from one sample in a study of CD8 T cells in Susac syndrome. Via MiXCR, TCRdb re-called the immunoSEQ multiplex PCR reads, giving one row per CDR3 protein. The sample consists of some 180,000 distinct CDR3 sequences, about 95% of them appearing once. Sequenced sample: CD4+ T cells from PBMCs. The receptors originated from a human donor in good health. CDR3s include the opening cysteine and the closing phenylalanine or tryptophan.

CDR3 protein,V gene
CSASPSANYEQYF,TRBV20-1
CASSRGAVYEQYF,TRBV12-3/TRBV12-4
CASSQLAGVDEQYF,TRBV3-1
CASSFSPRKFGYF,TRBV12-3/TRBV12-4
CASRRATSNEKLFF,TRBV6-6
CASSLSGTGEQYF,TRBV27
CASSLTLPGELFF,TRBV7-3
CASSQSDRLNYGYTF,TRBV23-1
CASSLRDRYEQYF,TRBV3-1
CASSLAPGQNNEQFF,TRBV5-1
CSARGLAGVDEQFF,TRBV20-1
CSVEARRPVNTIYF,TRBV29-1
CASSARGSSPYEQYF,TRBV12-3/TRBV12-4
CASSELGQGFNEQFF,TRBV25-1
CSAKARTGGSMNTEAFF,TRBV20-1
CALLPRDKVSEQYF,TRBV30
CSALGTTSTDTQYF,TRBV20-1
CSASSGSVGTGELFF,TRBV29-1
CASSLSGSTGELFF,TRBV27
CSVWVNEQFF,TRBV29-1
CSARTSEAVGIQYF,TRBV20-1
CATTGQGNHEQYF,TRBV9
CSVVSENQPQHF,TRBV29-1
CSVELAGVRDLYEQYF,TRBV29-1
CASGRKNTGELFF,TRBV12-3/TRBV12-4
CASSLGTSGYSYNEQFF,TRBV7-2
CASTTDRSNEQFF,TRBV7-2
CSVRIPGYEQYF,TRBV20-1
CAWSAPGVPGQPQHF,TRBV30
CSVAPQGAGNYGYTF,TRBV29-1
CASSYGGGNTEAFF,TRBV5-1
CASSTSRLAGSYEQYF,TRBV27
CATSRDISGRAYEQYF,TRBV15
CASSQPAGWEFF,TRBV3-1
CASSVGVGTGLHNEQFF,TRBV9
CSVEVIIGTAFFYGYTF,TRBV29-1
CASSPAADRGKGYGYTF,TRBV27
CSVAGGRNQPQHF,TRBV29-1
CASSVQPDTEAFF,TRBV9
CASSLGTPRGTQYF,TRBV18
CASSSSTGGFVLFF,TRBV6-1
CASSETASYGYTF,TRBV19
CAWSVMGANEQFF,TRBV30
CATSDSARLLSEQFF,TRBV24-1
CASSLFANTEAFF,TRBV28
CASSPDPSTDTQYF,TRBV5-1
CAWIAGDSYEQYF,TRBV30
CASSYGIAGQGSRKNTEAFF,TRBV6-2/TRBV6-3
CASSQGTSPGQTQYF,TRBV3-1
CASSLVAGLAGVDTQYF,TRBV11-2
CASTRRGLDTEAFF,TRBV30
CATRAGLPFQETQYF,TRBV15
CVREEGLSTDTQYF,TRBV24-1
CSAIRLTYGYTF,TRBV20-1
CATRVGATVYEQYF,TRBV24-1